These 15 T cell receptor beta chains were all obtained from the same sample, sequenced in a study of HIV-infected patients and healthy controls. Roughly three months, about 14 weeks, into antiretroviral therapy, follow-up blood was collected. All unsorted peripheral T cells were captured because whole blood was used without fractionation. Alpha and beta constant-region primers primed reverse transcription of approximately 460 ng RNA. Separate chain-specific third strand synthesis with multiplexing indices produced the alpha and beta libraries. TCRdb re-called the 5' RACE reads through MiXCR, storing one row per CDR3 protein. Of some 8,100 distinct CDR3 sequences listed, less than 7.5% are singletons. Sequencing used blood, obtained during antiretroviral therapy. The receptors here all came from an adult with HIV infection.

This clonotype is medium-sized (0.01 to 0.1%) in the sample. This beta chain turned up in a library designed for alpha chains; as an off-target read, its abundance says little. V usage is TRBV12-3 or TRBV12-4 and J usage is TRBJ2-7, with no clear D. Trimming left V 4 bases short and J 2 bases short, with 9 bases between. This CDR3 contains 13 residues. The DNA for the CDR3 is TGTGCCAGCAGTTCCGGGCAGCCCTACGAGCAGTACTTC. Translated: CASSSGQPYEQYF.

This clonotype is labeled medium-sized. Little can be read into the size of this beta chain, an off-target read in a library designed for alpha chains. J is TRBJ2-4 and V is TRBV20-1; 12 positions agree with TRBD2. The germline V gene encodes CDR1 DFQATT and CDR2 SNEGSKA (reference sequence). This CDR3 spans 15 amino acids. The V and J ends lost 6 bases and 2 bases, in that order; junction bases with no gene match: 5. In nucleotides, the CDR3 is TGCAGTGCCTGGACTAGCGGGACCACCAAAAACATTCAGTACTTC. It encodes CSAWTSGTTKNIQYF.

Ten or more counts support this clonotype. Found in a library prepared for alpha chains, this beta chain is an off-target read, and its abundance has little meaning. The J gene is TRBJ1-1, the V gene TRBV18; TRBD1 matches at 7 bases. There are 17 residues in the CDR3. With V trimmed by 0 bases and J by 0 bases, 7 bases remained unmatched. The germline CDR1 and CDR2 sequences are KGHSH and LQKENI. CDR3 in amino acids: CASSPPGTVGLNTEAFF. In DNA form, the CDR3 reads TGTGCCAGCTCACCACCTGGGACAGTAGGCCTGAACACTGAAGCTTTCTTT. The full variable domain, with the rest looked up from reference TRBV18 and TRBJ1-1, is NAGVMQNPRHLVRRRGQEARLRCSPMKGHSHVYWYRQLPEEGLKFMVYLQKENIIDESGMPKERFSAEFPKEGPSILRIQQVVRGDSAAYFCASSPPGTVGLNTEAFFGQGTRLTVV.

In this sample, this clonotype turned up many times. Since it is a stray read in a library aimed at alpha chains, this beta chain has a size that is not meaningful. The rearrangement links TRBV7-2 to TRBJ2-7; D tentatively fits TRBD1 or TRBD2 (5 bases each). This CDR3 has 13 residues. V was pared by 7 bases and J by 1 base, with 11 bases between. The germline V gene encodes CDR1 SGHTA and CDR2 FQGNSA. The DNA of the CDR3 is TGTGCCAGCAAGGGGACCGAATCCTACGAGCAGTACTTC. It translates to CASKGTESYEQYF.

Concerning this clonotype itself: This beta chain appears as a stray read in a library generated for alpha chains; its size is not informative. This chain links TRBV10-3 with TRBJ2-1; no clear D gene. CDR3 size: 13 residues. Trimming removed 5 bases from V and 4 bases from J, with 9 bases in between. Germline lookup yields CDR1 ENHRY and CDR2 SYGVKD. The CDR3 nucleotides are TGTGCCATCAGTTCAGACTCTTACAATGAGCAGTTCTTC. Its protein is CAISSDSYNEQFF.

This clonotype has ten or more counts. The library was prepared for alpha chains; this beta chain is a stray read, so its frequency means little. V is TRBV5-1 and J is TRBJ1-1, with a possible D match to TRBD1 (5 bases). The CDR3 runs to 14 residues. V was clipped by 2 bases and J by 4 bases, with 12 bases between them. CDR1 is SGHRS and CDR2 is YFSETQ in the germline V gene. CDR3 amino acids: CASSFKQAATEAFF. The CDR3 region has the DNA TGCGCCAGCAGCTTTAAACAGGCAGCCACTGAAGCTTTCTTT.

By share, this clonotype counts as medium-sized (0.01 to 0.1%). Since it is a stray read in a library aimed at alpha chains, this beta chain has a size that is not meaningful. This sequence joins TRBV12-3 or TRBV12-4 and TRBJ2-1; no clear D gene. Trimming took off 2 bases at V and 8 bases at J, with 10 bases between the two ends. This CDR3 comprises 13 residues. CDR3 DNA sequence: TGTGCCAGCAGTTTACTGCTCCATGATGAGCAGTTCTTC. It specifies CASSLLLHDEQFF.

This clonotype is medium-sized (0.01 to 0.1%). Little can be read into the size of this beta chain, an off-target read in a library designed for alpha chains. This chain uses TRBV6-5 with TRBJ2-7; D may be TRBD2 (6 bases). The CDR3 loop spans 13 amino acids. V shed 4 bases and J shed 2 bases, with 9 bases lying between them. CDR1 and CDR2 from the germline V gene are MNHEY and SVGAGI. The CDR3 sequence is CASSLGGPYEQYF. Written as DNA, the CDR3 is TGTGCCAGCAGTTTGGGGGGTCCCTACGAGCAGTACTTC.

In its sample, this clonotype was seen many times. The library was designed around alpha chains, so this beta chain is a stray read whose abundance carries little weight. This chain connects TRBV11-2 to TRBJ2-3, with 7 bases identical to TRBD2. Looked up from germline, CDR1 is SGHAT and CDR2 is FQNNGV. This CDR3 region has 14 residues. Losses at the gene ends were 10 bases for V and 6 bases for J; bases not matched to a gene: 13. In DNA form, the CDR3 reads TGTGCCACCGCACTAGCGAGTCCGCTTGATACGCAGTATTTT. It yields the protein CATALASPLDTQYF.

By sample fraction, this clonotype is medium-sized. This beta chain came through as a stray read in a library set up for alpha chains, and its size says little. The V gene is TRBV6-5, the J gene TRBJ2-6; D not resolved. The CDR3 runs 14 residues. Trimming left V 6 bases short and J 1 base short, with 7 bases between. Looked up from germline, CDR1 is MNHEY and CDR2 is SVGAGI. The CDR3 bases are TGTGCCAGCAGCCCCGAATCTGGGGCCAACGTCCTGACTTTC. It encodes CASSPESGANVLTF.

This clonotype was counted at least ten times. Since the library was made to target alpha chains, this beta chain is a stray read and its abundance is not meaningful. The chain carries TRBV11-2 and TRBJ2-3; no definite D call. Germline values: CDR1 SGHAT, CDR2 FQNNGV. CDR3 length: 12 amino acids. Trimming took off 10 bases at V and 0 bases at J, with 8 bases between the two ends. CDR3 loop: CAKGGSTDTQYF. The DNA of the CDR3 is TGTGCCAAGGGCGGTAGCACAGATACGCAGTATTTT.

This clonotype qualifies as medium-sized. This beta chain represents an off-target read in a library built for alpha chains; its size is of limited meaning. V and J are TRBV7-6 and TRBJ2-2; no clear D gene. The CDR3 contains 16 residues. V was trimmed by 2 bases and J by 4 bases, leaving 14 bases between them. Germline V CDR1 and CDR2: SGHVS, FNYEAQ. The CDR3 protein is CASSLSTRSFTGELFF. The DNA of the CDR3 is TGTGCCAGCAGCTTATCCACTCGCTCCTTCACCGGGGAGCTGTTTTTT. Full variable domain (missing parts from reference TRBV7-6 and TRBJ2-2): GAGVSQSPRYKVTKRGQDVALRCDPISGHVSLYWYRQALGQGPEFLTYFNYEAQQDKSGLPNDRFSAERPEGSISTLTIQRTEQRDSAMYRCASSLSTRSFTGELFFGEGSRLTVL.

By sample fraction, this clonotype is medium-sized. The library was designed around alpha chains, so this beta chain is a stray read whose abundance carries little weight. DNA of the CDR3: TGTGCCAGCAGCCCCAGGGGTTCCTACAATGAGCAGTTCTTC. This codes for CASSPRGSYNEQFF. The chain uses TRBV12-3 or TRBV12-4 and TRBJ2-1; D perhaps matches TRBD1 (6 bases). Trimming removed 6 bases at V and 1 base at J, with 10 bases between. The CDR3 length is 14 residues.

Judged by abundance, this clonotype is medium-sized. Within a library made for alpha chains, this beta chain is off target, and its count is uninformative. The chain employs TRBV27 and TRBJ1-3, with TRBD1 identical over 7 bases. The CDR3 sequence is 16 residues long. The V segment lost 5 bases and the J segment 0 bases; nucleotides outside the gene matches: 7. Looked up from germline, CDR1 is MNHEY and CDR2 is SMNVEV (reference sequence). This CDR3 reads CASSVGTASSGNTIYF. DNA for the CDR3: TGTGCCAGCAGTGTAGGGACAGCTTCCTCTGGAAACACCATATATTTT.

This clonotype is medium-sized (0.01 to 0.1%). Being off target in a library aimed at alpha chains, this beta chain has a size of little meaning. The chain recombines TRBV7-9 with TRBJ2-5; TRBD2 matches 10 bases. The germline V gene encodes CDR1 SEHNR and CDR2 FQNEAQ (reference sequence). The CDR3 spans 15 residues. V dropped 5 bases and J dropped 5; count of bases not matched to a gene: 8. CDR3 coding DNA: TGTGCCAGCAGCCCGCCTGGACTAGCGGTGGAGACCCAGTACTTC. Encoded protein: CASSPPGLAVETQYF.